This T cell receptor beta chain was sequenced during a study of T cells in Graves' hyperthyroidism and ophthalmopathy. This clonotype was recorded many times. Amplified TCR beta CDR3 regions derived from RNA transcripts. During a first-round RT-PCR of the TCR CDR3, the HTBI primer set was used. TCRdb passed the multiplex PCR reads through MiXCR, listing each CDR3 protein once. The table has 250,000 to 400,000 distinct CDR3 sequences, roughly an eighth seen once. With V trimmed by 2 bases and J by 8 bases, 3 bases remained unmatched. The CDR3 contains 12 residues. Germline CDR1 GTSNPN, CDR2 SVGIG (reference sequence).

The receptor was isolated from a woman aged 40 to 50 with Graves' ophthalmopathy. Sequencing was done on a sample of blood. The rearrangement links TRBV30 to TRBJ2-1, with TRBD2 matching 7 bases. Here the CDR3 reads CAWSRRGDEQFF. The CDR3 bases are TGTGCCTGGAGTAGACGGGGGGATGAGCAGTTCTTC.